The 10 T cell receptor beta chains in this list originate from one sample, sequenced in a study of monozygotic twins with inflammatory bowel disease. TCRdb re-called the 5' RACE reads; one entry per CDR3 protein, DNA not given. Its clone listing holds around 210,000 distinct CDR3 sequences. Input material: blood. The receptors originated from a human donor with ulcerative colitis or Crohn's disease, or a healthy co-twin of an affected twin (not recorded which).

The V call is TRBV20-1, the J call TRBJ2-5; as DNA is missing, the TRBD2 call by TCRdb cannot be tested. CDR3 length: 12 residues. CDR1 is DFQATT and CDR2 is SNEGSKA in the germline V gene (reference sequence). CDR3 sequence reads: CSVETRGETQYF.

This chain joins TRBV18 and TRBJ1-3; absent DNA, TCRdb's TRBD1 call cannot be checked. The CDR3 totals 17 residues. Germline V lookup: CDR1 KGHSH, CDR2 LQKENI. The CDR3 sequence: CASSPLGQASSGNTIYF.

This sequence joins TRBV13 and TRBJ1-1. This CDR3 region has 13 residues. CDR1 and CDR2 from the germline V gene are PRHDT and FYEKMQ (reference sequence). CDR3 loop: CASSLEEQKEAFF.

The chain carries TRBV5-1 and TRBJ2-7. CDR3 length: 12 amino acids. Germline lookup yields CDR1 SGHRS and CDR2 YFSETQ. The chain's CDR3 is CASSSPSVEQYF.

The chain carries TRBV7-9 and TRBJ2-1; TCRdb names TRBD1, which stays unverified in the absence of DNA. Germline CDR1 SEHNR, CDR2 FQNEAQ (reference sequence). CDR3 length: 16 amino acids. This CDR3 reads CASSSPGQGFSNEQFF.

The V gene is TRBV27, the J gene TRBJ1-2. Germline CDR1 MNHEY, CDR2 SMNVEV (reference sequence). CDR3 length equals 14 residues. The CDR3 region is CASASRAPNYGYTF.

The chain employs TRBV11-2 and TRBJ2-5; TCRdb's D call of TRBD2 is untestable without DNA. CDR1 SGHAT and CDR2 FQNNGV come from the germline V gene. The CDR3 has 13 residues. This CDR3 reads CASSWTSSETQYF.

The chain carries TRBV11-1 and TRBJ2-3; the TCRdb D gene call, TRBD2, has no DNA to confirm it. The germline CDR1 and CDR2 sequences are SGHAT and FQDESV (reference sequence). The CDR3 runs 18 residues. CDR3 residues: CASSPWGGPAESTDTQYF.

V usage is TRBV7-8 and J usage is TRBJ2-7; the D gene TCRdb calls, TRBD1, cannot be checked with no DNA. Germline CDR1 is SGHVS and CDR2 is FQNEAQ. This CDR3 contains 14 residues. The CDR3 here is CASSQGRNSYEQYF.

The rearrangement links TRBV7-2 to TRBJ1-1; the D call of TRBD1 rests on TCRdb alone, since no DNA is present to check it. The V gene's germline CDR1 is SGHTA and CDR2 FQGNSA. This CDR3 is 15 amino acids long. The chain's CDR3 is CASSSLTGRLLEAFF. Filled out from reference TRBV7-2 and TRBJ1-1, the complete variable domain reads GAGVSQSPSNKVTEKGKDVELRCDPISGHTALYWYRQSLGQGLEFLIYFQGNSAPDKSGLPSDRFSAERTGGSVSTLTIQRTQQEDSAVYLCASSSLTGRLLEAFFGQGTRLTVV.